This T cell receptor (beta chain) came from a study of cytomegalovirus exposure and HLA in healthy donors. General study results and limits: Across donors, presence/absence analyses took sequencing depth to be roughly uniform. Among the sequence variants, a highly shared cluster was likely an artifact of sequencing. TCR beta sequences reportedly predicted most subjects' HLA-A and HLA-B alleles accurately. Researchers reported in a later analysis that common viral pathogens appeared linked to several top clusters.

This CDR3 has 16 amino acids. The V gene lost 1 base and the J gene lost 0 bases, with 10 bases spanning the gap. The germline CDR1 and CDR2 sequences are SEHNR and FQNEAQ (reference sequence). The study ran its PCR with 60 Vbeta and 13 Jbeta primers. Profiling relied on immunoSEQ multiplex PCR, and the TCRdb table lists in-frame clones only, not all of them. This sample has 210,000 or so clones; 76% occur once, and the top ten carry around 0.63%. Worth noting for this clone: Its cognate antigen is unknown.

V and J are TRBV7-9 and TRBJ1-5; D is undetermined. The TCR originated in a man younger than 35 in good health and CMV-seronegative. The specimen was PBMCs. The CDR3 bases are TGTGCCAGCAGCTTAGGGTACAGCGGTAGCAATCAGCCCCAGCATTTT. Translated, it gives CASSLGYSGSNQPQHF. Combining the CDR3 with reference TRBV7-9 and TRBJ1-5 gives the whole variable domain DTGVSQNPRHKITKRGQNVTFRCDPISEHNRLYWYRQTLGQGPEFLTYFQNEAQLEKSRLLSDRFSAERPKGSFSTLEIQRTEQGDSAMYLCASSLGYSGSNQPQHFGDGTRLSIL.